A selection of T cell receptor beta chains follows, all from one sample in a study of immune evolution from preneoplasia to lung adenocarcinoma. Assay used: immunoSEQ multiplex PCR; TCRdb lists only in-frame clones, some missing. Of 25,000 to 30,000 clones listed, about three quarters are singletons. Sequencing was carried out using FFPE invasive lung adenocarcinoma tissue. The receptors here all came from a person in their sixties or seventies with invasive lung adenocarcinoma. Some clones in this sample may be carry-over from other donors' samples. CDR3s include the opening cysteine and the closing phenylalanine or tryptophan. D genes are given only for firm matches. Size tells how often a clone was seen (once, few, many) or the class of an expanded clone, and some rows leave it out.

>.|TRBJ2-1|TRBD2|TRBV9
TGTGCCAGCAGCGCGCGAGCGGGAGGGTATGGGGATGAGCAGTTCTTC
CASSARAGGYGDEQFF
>.|TRBJ1-1|.|TRBV7-9
TGTGCCAGCAGCCAAGACGGGGTGACTGAAGCTTTCTTT
CASSQDGVTEAFF
>.|TRBJ1-2|.|TRBV4-2
TGTGCCAGCAGCCTATCGACAGTCTCTAACTATGGCTACACCTTC
CASSLSTVSNYGYTF
>.|TRBJ2-1|.|TRBV6-5
TGTGCCAGCAAACGGTGGGATGAGCAGTTCTTC
CASKRWDEQFF
>.|TRBJ2-7|.|TRBV2
TGTGCCAGCAGTGAAGCTGGCCGGGCGCGGCTCCGGGCCTACGAGCAGTACTTC
CASSEAGRARLRAYEQYF
>few|TRBJ2-3|TRBD2|TRBV2
TGTGCCAGCAGTGGCCTAGCGGGACCCACAGATACGCAGTATTTT
CASSGLAGPTDTQYF
>.|TRBJ1-4|.|TRBV14
TGTGCCAGCAGCCGAGGGATTAATGAAAAACTGTTTTTT
CASSRGINEKLFF
>.|TRBJ1-1|.|TRBV19
TGTGCCAGTAGTCACAGGGCCACGAAGGGGAACACTGAAGCTTTCTTT
CASSHRATKGNTEAFF
>.|TRBJ2-3|TRBD2|TRBV29-1
TGCAGCGCTCAGTCCGGGACTAGCGGGAGAGATACGCAGTATTTT
CSAQSGTSGRDTQYF
>.|TRBJ2-1|TRBD2|TRBV7-9
TGTGCCAGCAGACTAGCGGCCTACAATGAGCAGTTCTTC
CASRLAAYNEQFF
>medium-sized|TRBJ2-2|TRBD1|TRBV6-4
TGTGCCAGCAGTCCCGGGACAGGGAACACCGGGGAGCTGTTTTTT
CASSPGTGNTGELFF
>.|TRBJ2-1|.|TRBV30
TGTGCCTGGAGTAACGGCGGGGTTGCCTACAATGAGCAGTTCTTC
CAWSNGGVAYNEQFF
>.|TRBJ1-4|.|TRBV5-5
TGTGCCAGCAGCTCGGGGTCCGTGGGCGAAAAACTGTTTTTT
CASSSGSVGEKLFF
>once|TRBJ2-2|.|TRBV29-1
TGCAGCGTTGAAGGGGGCCGAACTGGGGAGCTGTTTTTT
CSVEGGRTGELFF
>.|TRBJ2-4|TRBD2|TRBV4-2
TGTGCCAGCAGCCCACTACTAGCGGGAAGAAACATTCAGTACTTC
CASSPLLAGRNIQYF
>.|TRBJ1-2|.|TRBV11-3
TGTGCCAGCAGCTTTGACAGTCCCCTCGATGGCTACACCTTC
CASSFDSPLDGYTF
>.|TRBJ1-1|TRBD1|TRBV19
TGTGCCAGTAGTATTAAAGGACAGGGGGCGGCTGAAGCTTTCTTT
CASSIKGQGAAEAFF
>.|TRBJ2-1|.|TRBV5-1
TGCGCCAGCGCCGTGGGGGAGTCCTACAATGAGCAGTTCTTC
CASAVGESYNEQFF
>.|TRBJ2-7|TRBD2|TRBV30
TGTGCCTGGAGCCCCGGGACTACCTACGAGCAGTACTTC
CAWSPGTTYEQYF
>few|TRBJ1-1|TRBD1|TRBV7-9
TGTGCCAGCAGCTCACAGGGGGTCGGCACTGAAGCTTTCTTT
CASSSQGVGTEAFF
>.|TRBJ1-1|TRBD1|TRBV29-1
TGCAGCGTGGGGGCTGGGACAGGCTTCGGCACTGAAGCTTTCTTT
CSVGAGTGFGTEAFF
>.|TRBJ2-7|.|TRBV6-1
TGTGCCAGCATTACTTCCCCCGGGACTGGAGAGCAGTACTTC
CASITSPGTGEQYF
>few|TRBJ1-1|.|TRBV5-1
TGCGCCAGCAGCTTTGACAGGAACACTGAAGCTTTCTTT
CASSFDRNTEAFF
>.|TRBJ2-7|.|TRBV2
TGTGCCAGCAGTGAACAGGGGCTCACCTACGAGCAGTACTTC
CASSEQGLTYEQYF
>.|TRBJ1-1|.|TRBV12-5
TGTGCTAGTGGTTTGGTCCTTAGTGGGGGGTTGGGCACTGAAGCTTTCTTT
CASGLVLSGGLGTEAFF
>once|TRBJ2-7|.|TRBV21-1
TGTGCCAGCAGCAAAGACCGGACAAAGACCTACGAGCAGTACTTC
CASSKDRTKTYEQYF
>.|TRBJ2-7|.|TRBV21-1
TGTGCCAGCAGCAAACGAGCAGTATTCGAGCAGTACTTC
CASSKRAVFEQYF
>.|TRBJ1-1|.|TRBV6-5
TGTGCCAGCAGTTCCCACAGGGACACTGAAGCTTTCTTT
CASSSHRDTEAFF
>.|TRBJ1-2|.|TRBV18
TGTGCCAGCAGGACAGTCTATGGCTACACCTTC
CASRTVYGYTF
>.|TRBJ1-1|.|TRBV6-4
TGTGCCAGCAGTAAACAGGGAATCACTGAAGCTTTCTTT
CASSKQGITEAFF
>once|TRBJ2-2|.|TRBV9
TGTGCCAGCAGCGTAGCGTCGGGAGACCCCACCGGGGAGCTGTTTTTT
CASSVASGDPTGELFF
>few|TRBJ1-5|TRBD1|TRBV4-3
TGCGCCAGCAGCTTGACAGGGGGCGGTTATAGCAATCAGCCCCAGCATTTT
CASSLTGGGYSNQPQHF
>.|TRBJ2-3|TRBD2|TRBV7-8
TGTGCCAGCAGCTCCCCTCTCAGACTAGCCCGTTACACAGATACGCAGTATTTT
CASSSPLRLARYTDTQYF
>few|TRBJ1-2|.|TRBV27
TGTGCCAGCAGTCCGACGGGGGGGACCTATGGCTATGGCTACACCTTC
CASSPTGGTYGYGYTF
>.|TRBJ2-7|TRBD1|TRBV5-5
TGTGCCAGCAGCCCCGCCCGGGACAGTGCCTCAAAGGAGCACTTC
CASSPARDSASKEHF
>.|TRBJ1-3|.|TRBV27
TGTGCCAGCAGTCTCGAAAGCCCGGGAGACGGAAACACCATATATTTT
CASSLESPGDGNTIYF
>few|TRBJ1-2|TRBD1|TRBV19
TGTGCCAGTAGTTCAACGGGACAGGGAGAGAACTATGGCTACACCTTC
CASSSTGQGENYGYTF
>.|TRBJ2-1|.|TRBV2
TGTGCCAGCAGTGACATGAATGAGCAGTTCTTC
CASSDMNEQFF
>once|TRBJ2-7|.|TRBV7-9
TGTGCCAGCAGCTTATCCCCACAGGATCGCGAGCAGTACTTC
CASSLSPQDREQYF
>.|TRBJ2-7|TRBD2|TRBV9
TGTGCCAGCAGCGTAGGGGGGGGAGTTAACGAGCAGTACTTC
CASSVGGGVNEQYF
>few|TRBJ2-3|.|TRBV11-3
TGTGCCAGCAGCGGGGGGAGTGGAAATACGCAGTATTTT
CASSGGSGNTQYF
>.|TRBJ1-5|.|TRBV28
TGTGCCAGCAGTTTTCACCCCATGGGCAGCGTTTATAGCAATCAGCCCCAGCATTTT
CASSFHPMGSVYSNQPQHF
>.|TRBJ2-3|.|TRBV7-2
TGTGCCAGCAGCTTAAGCCGGGACAGCACAGATACGCAGTATTTT
CASSLSRDSTDTQYF
>.|TRBJ1-2|.|TRBV19
TGTGCCAGTACCAGAGTAGGGGCGGAGTATGGCTACACCTTC
CASTRVGAEYGYTF
>.|TRBJ1-5|.|TRBV28
TGTGCCAGCAGTTTCGATCGCGGACAAATAAACCAGCCCCAGCATTTT
CASSFDRGQINQPQHF
>few|TRBJ2-3|.|TRBV19
TGTGCCACTACACGTCGGATTGGGAGCACAGATACGCAGTATTTT
CATTRRIGSTDTQYF
>.|TRBJ1-2|.|TRBV30
TGTGCCTGGACTGGGGGTTCCCGATATGGCTACACCTTC
CAWTGGSRYGYTF
>.|TRBJ2-1|TRBD1|TRBV19
TGTGCCAGTAGTATCAGGGGGCAGGATGAGCAGTTCTTC
CASSIRGQDEQFF
>.|TRBJ2-7|.|TRBV28
TGTGCCAGCAGTGGGGGGTTCGAGCAGTACTTC
CASSGGFEQYF
>.|TRBJ2-5|.|TRBV11-3
TGTGCCAGCAGCTTGAGTGAGGAAGAGACCCAGTACTTC
CASSLSEEETQYF